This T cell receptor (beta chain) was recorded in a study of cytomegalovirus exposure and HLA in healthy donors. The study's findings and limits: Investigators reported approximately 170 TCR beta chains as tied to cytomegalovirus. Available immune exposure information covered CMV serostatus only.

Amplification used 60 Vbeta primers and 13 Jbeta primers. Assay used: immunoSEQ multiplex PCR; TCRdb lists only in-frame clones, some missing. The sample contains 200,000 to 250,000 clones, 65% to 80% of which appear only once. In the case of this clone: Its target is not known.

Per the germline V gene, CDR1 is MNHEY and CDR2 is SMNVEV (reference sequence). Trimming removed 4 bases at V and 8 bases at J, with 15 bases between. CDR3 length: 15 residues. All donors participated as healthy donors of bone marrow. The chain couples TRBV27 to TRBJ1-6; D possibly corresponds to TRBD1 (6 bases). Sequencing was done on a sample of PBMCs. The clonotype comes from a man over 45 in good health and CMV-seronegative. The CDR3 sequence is CASSSDRPFHSPLHF. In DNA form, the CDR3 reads TGTGCCAGCAGTTCCGACAGGCCGTTCCATTCACCCCTCCACTTT.